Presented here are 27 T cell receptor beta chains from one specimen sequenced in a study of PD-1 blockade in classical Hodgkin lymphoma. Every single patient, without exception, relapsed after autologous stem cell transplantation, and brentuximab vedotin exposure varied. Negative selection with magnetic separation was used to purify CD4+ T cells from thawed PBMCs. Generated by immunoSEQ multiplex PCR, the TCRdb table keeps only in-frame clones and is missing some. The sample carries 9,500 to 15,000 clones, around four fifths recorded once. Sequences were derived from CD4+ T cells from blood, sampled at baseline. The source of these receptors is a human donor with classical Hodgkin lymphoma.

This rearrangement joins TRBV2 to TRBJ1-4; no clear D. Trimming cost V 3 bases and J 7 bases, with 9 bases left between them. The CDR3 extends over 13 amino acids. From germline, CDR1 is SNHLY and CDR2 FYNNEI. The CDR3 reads CASSELEGEKLFF. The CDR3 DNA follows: TGTGCCAGCAGTGAGTTGGAGGGTGAAAAACTGTTTTTT.

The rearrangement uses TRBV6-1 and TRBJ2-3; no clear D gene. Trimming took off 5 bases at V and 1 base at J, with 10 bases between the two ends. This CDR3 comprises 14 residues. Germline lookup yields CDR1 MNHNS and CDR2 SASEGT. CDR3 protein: CASSPRLGTDTQYF. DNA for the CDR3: TGTGCCAGCAGTCCCAGACTCGGCACAGATACGCAGTATTTT.

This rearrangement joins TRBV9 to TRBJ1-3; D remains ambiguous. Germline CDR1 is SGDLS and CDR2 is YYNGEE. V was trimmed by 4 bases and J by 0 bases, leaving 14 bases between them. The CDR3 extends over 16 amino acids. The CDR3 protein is CASSPNDRNSGNTIYF. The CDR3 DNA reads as TGTGCCAGCAGCCCTAACGACCGAAACTCTGGAAACACCATATATTTT. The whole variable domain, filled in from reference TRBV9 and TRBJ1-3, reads DSGVTQTPKHLITATGQRVTLRCSPRSGDLSVYWYQQSLDQGLQFLIQYYNGEERAKGNILERFSAQQFPDLHSELNLSSLELGDSALYFCASSPNDRNSGNTIYFGEGSWLTVV.

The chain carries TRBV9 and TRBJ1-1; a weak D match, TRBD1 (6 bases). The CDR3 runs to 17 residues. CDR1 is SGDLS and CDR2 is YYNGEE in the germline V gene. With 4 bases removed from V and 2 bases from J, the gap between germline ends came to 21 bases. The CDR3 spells CASSLLERTAINTEAFF. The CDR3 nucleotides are TGTGCCAGCAGCCTCCTGGAGCGGACAGCTATCAACACTGAAGCTTTCTTT.

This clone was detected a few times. The CDR3 DNA follows: TGTGCCAGCAGCTCGAGAGACAGGGGACGGGCCGGGGAGCTGTTTTTT. Translating gives CASSSRDRGRAGELFF. The rearrangement uses TRBV5-7 and TRBJ2-2; 8 positions match TRBD1. TRBV5-7 is an ORF, with its function uncertain. J was trimmed by 6 bases and V by 3 bases; bases with no gene match: 10. The CDR3 consists of 16 residues.

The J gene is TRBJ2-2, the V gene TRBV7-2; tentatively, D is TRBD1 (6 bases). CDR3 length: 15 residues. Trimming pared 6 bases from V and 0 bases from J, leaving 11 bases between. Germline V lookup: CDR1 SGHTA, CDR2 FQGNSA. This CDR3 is CASSKQGANTGELFF. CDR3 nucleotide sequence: TGTGCCAGCAGTAAACAGGGTGCGAACACCGGGGAGCTGTTTTTT.

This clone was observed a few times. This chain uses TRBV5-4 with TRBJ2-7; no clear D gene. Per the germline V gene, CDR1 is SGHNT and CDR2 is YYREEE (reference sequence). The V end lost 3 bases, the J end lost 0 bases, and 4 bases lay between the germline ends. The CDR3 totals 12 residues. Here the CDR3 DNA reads TGTGCCAGCAGCTACGACTCCTACGAGCAGTACTTC. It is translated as CASSYDSYEQYF.

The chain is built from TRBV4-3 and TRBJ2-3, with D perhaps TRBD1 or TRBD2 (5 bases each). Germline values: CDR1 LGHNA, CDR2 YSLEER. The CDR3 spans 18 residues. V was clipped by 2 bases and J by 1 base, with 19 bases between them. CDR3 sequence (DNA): TGCGCCAGCAGCCAATCAGGGTCCACTCGAGGGGGCACAGATACGCAGTATTTT. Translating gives CASSQSGSTRGGTDTQYF.

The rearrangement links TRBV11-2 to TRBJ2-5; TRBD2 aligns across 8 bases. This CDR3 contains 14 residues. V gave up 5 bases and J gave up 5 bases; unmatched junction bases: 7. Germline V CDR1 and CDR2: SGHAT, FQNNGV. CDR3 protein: CASSLGGALETQYF. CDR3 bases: TGTGCCAGCAGCCTCGGGGGGGCCCTGGAGACCCAGTACTTC.

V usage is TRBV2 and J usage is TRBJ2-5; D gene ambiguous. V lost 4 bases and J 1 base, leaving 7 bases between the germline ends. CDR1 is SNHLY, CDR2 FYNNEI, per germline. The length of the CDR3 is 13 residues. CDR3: CASSVTGQETQYF. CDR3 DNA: TGTGCCAGCAGTGTAACGGGCCAAGAGACCCAGTACTTC.

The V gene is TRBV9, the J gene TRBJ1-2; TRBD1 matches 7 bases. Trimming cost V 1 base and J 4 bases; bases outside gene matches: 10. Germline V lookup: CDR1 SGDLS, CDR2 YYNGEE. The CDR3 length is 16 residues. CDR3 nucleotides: TGTGCCAGCAGCGTATCCAGCACAGGGGCTAGCTATGGCTACACCTTC. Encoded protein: CASSVSSTGASYGYTF.

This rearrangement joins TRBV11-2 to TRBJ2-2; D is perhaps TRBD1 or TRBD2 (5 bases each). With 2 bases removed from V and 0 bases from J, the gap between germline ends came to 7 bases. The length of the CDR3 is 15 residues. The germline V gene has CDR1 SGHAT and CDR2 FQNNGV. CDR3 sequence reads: CASSLWGTNTGELFF. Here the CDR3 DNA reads TGTGCCAGCAGCTTATGGGGGACGAACACCGGGGAGCTGTTTTTT.

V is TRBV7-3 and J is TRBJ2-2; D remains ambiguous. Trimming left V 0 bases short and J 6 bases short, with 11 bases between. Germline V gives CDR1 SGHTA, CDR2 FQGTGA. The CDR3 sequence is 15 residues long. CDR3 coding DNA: TGTGCCAGCAGCTTAACGTCGATGGGCCCCGGGGAGCTGTTTTTT. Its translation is CASSLTSMGPGELFF.

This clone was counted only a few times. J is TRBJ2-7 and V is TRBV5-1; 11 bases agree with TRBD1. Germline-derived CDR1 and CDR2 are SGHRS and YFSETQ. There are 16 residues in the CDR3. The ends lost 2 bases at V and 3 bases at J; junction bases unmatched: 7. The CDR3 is CASSLRRGTGGYEQYF. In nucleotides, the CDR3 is TGCGCCAGCAGCTTACGGCGAGGGACAGGGGGCTACGAGCAGTACTTC.

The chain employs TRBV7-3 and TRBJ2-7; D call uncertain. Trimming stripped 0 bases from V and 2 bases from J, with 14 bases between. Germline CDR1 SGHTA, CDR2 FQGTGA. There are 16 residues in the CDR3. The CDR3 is CASSLTGPASAYEQYF. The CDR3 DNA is TGTGCCAGCAGCTTAACGGGCCCGGCCAGCGCCTACGAGCAGTACTTC. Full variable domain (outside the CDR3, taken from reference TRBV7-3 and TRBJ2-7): GAGVSQTPSNKVTEKGKYVELRCDPISGHTALYWYRQSLGQGPEFLIYFQGTGAADDSGLPNDRFFAVRPEGSVSTLKIQRTERGDSAVYLCASSLTGPASAYEQYFGPGTRLTVT.

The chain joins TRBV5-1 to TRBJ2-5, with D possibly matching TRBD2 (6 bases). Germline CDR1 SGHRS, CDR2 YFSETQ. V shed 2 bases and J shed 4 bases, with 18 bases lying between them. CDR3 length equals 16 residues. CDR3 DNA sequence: TGCGCCAGCAGCTTCGACGCTGGCGGGGTCCGAGAGACCCAGTACTTC. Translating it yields CASSFDAGGVRETQYF. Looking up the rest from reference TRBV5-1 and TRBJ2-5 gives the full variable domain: KAGVTQTPRYLIKTRGQQVTLSCSPISGHRSVSWYQQTPGQGLQFLFEYFSETQRNKGNFPGRFSGRQFSNSRSEMNVSTLELGDSALYLCASSFDAGGVRETQYFGPGTRLLVL.

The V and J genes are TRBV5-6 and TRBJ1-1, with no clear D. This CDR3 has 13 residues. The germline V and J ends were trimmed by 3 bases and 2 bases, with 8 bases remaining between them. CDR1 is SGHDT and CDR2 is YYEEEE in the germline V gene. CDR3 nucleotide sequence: TGTGCCAGCAGCTCGGGGTTAAACACTGAAGCTTTCTTT. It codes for CASSSGLNTEAFF.

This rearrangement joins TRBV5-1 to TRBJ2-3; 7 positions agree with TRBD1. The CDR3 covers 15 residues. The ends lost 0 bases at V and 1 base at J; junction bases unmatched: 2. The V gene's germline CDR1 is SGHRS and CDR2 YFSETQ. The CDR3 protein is CASSLEGARTDTQYF. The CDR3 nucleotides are TGCGCCAGCAGCTTGGAGGGGGCTCGCACAGATACGCAGTATTTT.

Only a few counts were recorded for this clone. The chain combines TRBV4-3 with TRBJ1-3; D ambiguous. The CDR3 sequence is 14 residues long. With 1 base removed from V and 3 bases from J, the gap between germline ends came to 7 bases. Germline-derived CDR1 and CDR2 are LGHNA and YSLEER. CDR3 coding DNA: TGCGCCAGCAGCCAAGTGATTTTTGGAAACACCATATATTTT. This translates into CASSQVIFGNTIYF.

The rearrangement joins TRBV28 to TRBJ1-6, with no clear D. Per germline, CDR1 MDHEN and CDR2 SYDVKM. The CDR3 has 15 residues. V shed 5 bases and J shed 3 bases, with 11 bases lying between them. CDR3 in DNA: TGTGCCAGCAGTCCCCCGCCCTTCTATAATTCACCCCTCCACTTT. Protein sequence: CASSPPPFYNSPLHF.

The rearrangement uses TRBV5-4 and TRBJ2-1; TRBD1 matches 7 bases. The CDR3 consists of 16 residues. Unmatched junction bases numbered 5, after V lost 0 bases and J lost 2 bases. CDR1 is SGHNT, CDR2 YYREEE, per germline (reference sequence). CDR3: CASSLGGQGAYNEQFF. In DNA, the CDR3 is TGTGCCAGCAGCTTGGGAGGGCAGGGGGCCTACAATGAGCAGTTCTTC.

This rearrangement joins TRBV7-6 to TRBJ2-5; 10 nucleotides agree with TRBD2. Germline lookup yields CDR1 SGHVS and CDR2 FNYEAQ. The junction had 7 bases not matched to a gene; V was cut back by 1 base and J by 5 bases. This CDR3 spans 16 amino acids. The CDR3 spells CASSLGSGGPGETQYF. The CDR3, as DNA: TGTGCCAGCAGCTTAGGTAGCGGGGGGCCGGGGGAGACCCAGTACTTC. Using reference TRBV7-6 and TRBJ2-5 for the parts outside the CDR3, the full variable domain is GAGVSQSPRYKVTKRGQDVALRCDPISGHVSLYWYRQALGQGPEFLTYFNYEAQQDKSGLPNDRFSAERPEGSISTLTIQRTEQRDSAMYRCASSLGSGGPGETQYFGPGTRLLVL.

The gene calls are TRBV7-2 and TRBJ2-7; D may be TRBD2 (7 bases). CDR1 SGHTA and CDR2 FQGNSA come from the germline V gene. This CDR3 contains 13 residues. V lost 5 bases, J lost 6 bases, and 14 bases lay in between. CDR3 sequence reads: CASSLPGGPEQYF. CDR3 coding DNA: TGTGCCAGCAGCCTCCCCGGGGGGCCCGAGCAGTACTTC.

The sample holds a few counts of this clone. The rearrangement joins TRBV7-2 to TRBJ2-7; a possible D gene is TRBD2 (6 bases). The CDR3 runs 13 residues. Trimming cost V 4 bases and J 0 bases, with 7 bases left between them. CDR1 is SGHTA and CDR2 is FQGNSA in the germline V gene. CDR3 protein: CASSSGVSYEQYF. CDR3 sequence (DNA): TGTGCCAGCAGCTCGGGGGTCTCCTACGAGCAGTACTTC.

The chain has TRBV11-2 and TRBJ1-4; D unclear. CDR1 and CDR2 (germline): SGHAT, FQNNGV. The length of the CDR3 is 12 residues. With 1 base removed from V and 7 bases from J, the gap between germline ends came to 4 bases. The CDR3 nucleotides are TGTGCCAGCAGCTTAGTCCTTGAAAAACTGTTTTTT. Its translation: CASSLVLEKLFF. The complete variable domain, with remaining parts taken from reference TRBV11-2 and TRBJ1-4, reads EAGVAQSPRYKIIEKRQSVAFWCNPISGHATLYWYQQILGQGPKLLIQFQNNGVVDDSQLPKDRFSAERLKGVDSTLKIQPAKLEDSAVYLCASSLVLEKLFFGSGTQLSVL.

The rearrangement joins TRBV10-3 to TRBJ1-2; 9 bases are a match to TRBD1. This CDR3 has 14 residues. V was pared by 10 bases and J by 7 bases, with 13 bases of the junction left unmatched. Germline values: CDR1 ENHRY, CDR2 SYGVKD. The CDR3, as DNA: TGTGCCACCCTCCCAGGGACAGGGCCATCTGGCTACACCTTC. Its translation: CATLPGTGPSGYTF.

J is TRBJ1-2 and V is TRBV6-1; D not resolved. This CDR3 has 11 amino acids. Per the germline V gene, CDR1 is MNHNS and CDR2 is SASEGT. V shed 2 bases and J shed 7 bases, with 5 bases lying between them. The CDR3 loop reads CASSESVGYTF. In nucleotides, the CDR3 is TGTGCCAGCAGTGAATCTGTTGGCTACACCTTC.